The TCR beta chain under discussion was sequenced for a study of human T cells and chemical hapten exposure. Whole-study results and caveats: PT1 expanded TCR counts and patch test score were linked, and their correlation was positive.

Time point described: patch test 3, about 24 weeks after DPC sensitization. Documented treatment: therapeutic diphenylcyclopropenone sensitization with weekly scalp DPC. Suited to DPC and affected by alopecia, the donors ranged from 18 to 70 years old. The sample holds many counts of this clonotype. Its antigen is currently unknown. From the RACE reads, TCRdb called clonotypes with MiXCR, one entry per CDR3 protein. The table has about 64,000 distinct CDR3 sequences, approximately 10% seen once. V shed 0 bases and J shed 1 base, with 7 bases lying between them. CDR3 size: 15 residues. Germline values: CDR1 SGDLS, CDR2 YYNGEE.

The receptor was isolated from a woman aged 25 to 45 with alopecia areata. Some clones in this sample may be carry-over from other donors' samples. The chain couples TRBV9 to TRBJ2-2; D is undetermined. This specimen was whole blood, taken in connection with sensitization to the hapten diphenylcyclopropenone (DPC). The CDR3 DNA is TGTGCCAGCAGCGTAGTCTCTCAGAACACCGGGGAGCTGTTTTTT. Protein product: CASSVVSQNTGELFF.